This T cell receptor beta chain was sequenced for a study of T cells in pancreatic ductal adenocarcinoma. Trimming removed 3 bases from V and 5 bases from J, with 10 bases in between. Germline-derived CDR1 and CDR2 are LNHDA and SQIVND (reference sequence). The CDR3 loop spans 14 amino acids. For this clone: The antigen remains unidentified.

Surgery without prior neoadjuvant therapy was the treatment of the selected pancreatic ductal adenocarcinoma patients. Findings and limits, study-wide: The resected cohort was biased toward the minority with early-stage disease.

Profiling relied on immunoSEQ multiplex PCR, and the TCRdb table lists in-frame clones only, not all of them. The sample has 97,000 or so clones, 90% to 95% seen once. This sequence originates from a human donor with pancreatic ductal adenocarcinoma. The chain employs TRBV19 and TRBJ2-2; no clear D. Sequenced: PBMCs. The DNA for the CDR3 is TGTGCCAGTAGTATTACGAGAGGAACCGGGGAGCTGTTTTTT. Amino acid sequence: CASSITRGTGELFF.